One TCR beta chain is described in this entry. Repertoires were generated with immunoSEQ multiplex PCR, while TCRdb's copy carries only in-frame clones and drops some. The repertoire holds about 42,000 clones, with more than 90% as singletons. Germline V gene sequence: CDR1 SGHVS, CDR2 FQNEAQ. The V segment lost 6 bases and the J segment 4 bases; nucleotides outside the gene matches: 8. The CDR3 sequence is 16 residues long. This sample was included in a study of T cell changes during pregnancy in multiple sclerosis. This TCR was recovered from a female donor in good health, enrolled as a control in a pregnancy study. The rearrangement uses TRBV7-8 and TRBJ2-5, with TRBD2 matching over 13 bases. Specimen: CD4+ T cells from peripheral blood mononuclear cells, collected after pregnancy. CDR3 DNA sequence: TGTGCCAGCAGGCTAACGTGGACTAGCGGGAGAGAGACCCAGTACTTC. It encodes CASRLTWTSGRETQYF.